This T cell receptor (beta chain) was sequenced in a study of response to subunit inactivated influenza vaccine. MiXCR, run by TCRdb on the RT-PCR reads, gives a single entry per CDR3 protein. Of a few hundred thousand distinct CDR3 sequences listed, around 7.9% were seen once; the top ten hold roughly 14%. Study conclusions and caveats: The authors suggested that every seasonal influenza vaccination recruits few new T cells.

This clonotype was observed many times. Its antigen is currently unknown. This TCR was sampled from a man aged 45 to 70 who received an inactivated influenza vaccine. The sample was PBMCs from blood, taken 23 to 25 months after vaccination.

The CDR3 spells CSAPSTSGVSTDTQYF. The CDR3, as DNA: TGCAGCGCCCCGTCGACTAGCGGGGTTAGCACAGATACGCAGTATTTT. The gene calls are TRBV29-1 and TRBJ2-3; the match to TRBD2 covers 11 bases. The CDR3 consists of 16 residues. Germline assignment: CDR1 SQVTM and CDR2 ANQGSEA. Germline trimming cut 7 bases from V and 0 bases from J; bases unmatched to any gene: 9.